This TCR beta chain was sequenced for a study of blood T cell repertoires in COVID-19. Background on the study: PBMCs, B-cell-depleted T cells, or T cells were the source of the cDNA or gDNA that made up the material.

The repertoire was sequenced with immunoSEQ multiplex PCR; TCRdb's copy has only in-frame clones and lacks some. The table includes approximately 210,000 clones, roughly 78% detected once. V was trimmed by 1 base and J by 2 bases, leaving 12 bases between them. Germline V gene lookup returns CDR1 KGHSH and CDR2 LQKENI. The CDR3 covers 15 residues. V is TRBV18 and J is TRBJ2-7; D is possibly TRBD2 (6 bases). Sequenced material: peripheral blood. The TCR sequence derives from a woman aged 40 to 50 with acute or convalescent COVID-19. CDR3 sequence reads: CASSPRTGVTYEQYF. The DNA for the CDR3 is TGTGCCAGCTCACCACGGACGGGGGTCACCTACGAGCAGTACTTC.